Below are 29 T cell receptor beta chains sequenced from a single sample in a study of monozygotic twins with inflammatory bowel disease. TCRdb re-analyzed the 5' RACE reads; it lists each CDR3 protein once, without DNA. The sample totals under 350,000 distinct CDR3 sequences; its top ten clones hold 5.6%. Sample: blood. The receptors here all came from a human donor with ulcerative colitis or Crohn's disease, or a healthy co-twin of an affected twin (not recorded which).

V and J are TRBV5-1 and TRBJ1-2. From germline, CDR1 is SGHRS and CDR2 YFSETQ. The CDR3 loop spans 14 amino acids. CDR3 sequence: CASSSDSSNYGCTF.

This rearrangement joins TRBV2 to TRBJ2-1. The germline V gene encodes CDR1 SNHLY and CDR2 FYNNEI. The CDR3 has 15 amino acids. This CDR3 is CASIDSGSSRNEQFF.

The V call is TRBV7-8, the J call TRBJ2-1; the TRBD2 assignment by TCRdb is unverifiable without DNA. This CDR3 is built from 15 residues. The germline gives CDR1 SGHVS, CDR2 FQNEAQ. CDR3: CASSPMSGSYNEQFF. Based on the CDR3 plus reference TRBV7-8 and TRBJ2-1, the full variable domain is GAGVSQSPRYKVAKRGQDVALRCDPISGHVSLFWYQQALGQGPEFLTYFQNEAQLDKSGLPSDRFFAERPEGSVSTLKIQRTQQEDSAVYLCASSPMSGSYNEQFFGPGTRLTVL.

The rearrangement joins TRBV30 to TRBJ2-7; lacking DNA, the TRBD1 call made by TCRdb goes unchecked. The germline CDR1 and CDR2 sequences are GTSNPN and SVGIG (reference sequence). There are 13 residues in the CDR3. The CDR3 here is CAWKRDRPYEQYF.

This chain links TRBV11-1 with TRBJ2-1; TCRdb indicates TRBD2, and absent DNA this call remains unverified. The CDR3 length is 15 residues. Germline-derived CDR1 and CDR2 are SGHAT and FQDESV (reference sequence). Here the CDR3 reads CASSQSGGGYNEQFF.

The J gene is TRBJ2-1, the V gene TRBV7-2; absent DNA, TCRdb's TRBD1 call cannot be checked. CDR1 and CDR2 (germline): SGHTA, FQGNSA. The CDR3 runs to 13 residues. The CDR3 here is CASSSQGPVEQFF.

CDR3: CAISPGTTDTDTQYF. The chain has TRBV24-1 and TRBJ2-3; the D call of TRBD2 rests on TCRdb alone, since no DNA is present to check it. Germline V gives CDR1 KGHDR, CDR2 SFDVKD. The CDR3 extends over 15 amino acids.

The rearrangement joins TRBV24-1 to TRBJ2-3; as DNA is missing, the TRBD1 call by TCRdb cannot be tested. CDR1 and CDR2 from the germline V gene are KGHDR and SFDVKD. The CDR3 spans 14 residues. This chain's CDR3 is CATSKPTDADTQYF.

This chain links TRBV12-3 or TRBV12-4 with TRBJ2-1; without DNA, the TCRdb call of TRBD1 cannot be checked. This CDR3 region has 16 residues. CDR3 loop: CASREVPGQGEHEQFF.

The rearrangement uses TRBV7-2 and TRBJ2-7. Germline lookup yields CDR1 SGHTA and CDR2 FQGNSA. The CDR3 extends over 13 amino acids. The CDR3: CASSQFSSYEQYF.

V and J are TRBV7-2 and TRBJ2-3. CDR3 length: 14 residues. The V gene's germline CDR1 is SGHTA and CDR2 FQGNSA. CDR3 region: CASSFSAFTDTQYF.

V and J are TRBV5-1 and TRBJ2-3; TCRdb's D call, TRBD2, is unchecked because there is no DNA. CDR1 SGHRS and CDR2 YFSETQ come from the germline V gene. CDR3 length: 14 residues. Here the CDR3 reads CASSRSGSGDTQYF.

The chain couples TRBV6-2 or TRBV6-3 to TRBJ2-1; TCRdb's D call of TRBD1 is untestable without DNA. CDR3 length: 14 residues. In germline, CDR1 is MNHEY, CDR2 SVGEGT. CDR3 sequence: CHFPGPPSYNEQFF.

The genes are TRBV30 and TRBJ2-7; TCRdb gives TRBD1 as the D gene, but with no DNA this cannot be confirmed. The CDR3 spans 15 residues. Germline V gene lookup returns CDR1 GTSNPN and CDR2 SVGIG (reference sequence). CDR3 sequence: CAWRSKGQGRGEQYF.

The CDR3 sequence is CASSLDILNEQFF. V gene TRBV11-2 combines with J gene TRBJ2-1. This CDR3 is 13 amino acids long. CDR1 SGHAT and CDR2 FQNNGV come from the germline V gene.

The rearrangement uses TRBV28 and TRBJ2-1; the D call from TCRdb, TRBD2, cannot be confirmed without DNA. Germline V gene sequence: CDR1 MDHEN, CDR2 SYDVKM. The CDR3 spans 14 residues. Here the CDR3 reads CASSLPGTSEAQFF. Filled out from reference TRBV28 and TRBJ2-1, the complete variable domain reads DVKVTQSSRYLVKRTGEKVFLECVQDMDHENMFWYRQDPGLGLRLIYFSYDVKMKEKGDIPEGYSVSREKKERFSLILESASTNQTSMYLCASSLPGTSEAQFFGPGTRLTVL.

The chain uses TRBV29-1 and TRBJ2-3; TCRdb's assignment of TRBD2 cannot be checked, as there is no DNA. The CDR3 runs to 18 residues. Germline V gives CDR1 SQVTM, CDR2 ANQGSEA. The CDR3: CSVVSPGLQPGGADTQYF.

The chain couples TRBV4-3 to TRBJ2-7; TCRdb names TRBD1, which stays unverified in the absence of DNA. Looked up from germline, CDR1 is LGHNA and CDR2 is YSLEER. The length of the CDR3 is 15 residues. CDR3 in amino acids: CASSQDSTGTYEQYF.

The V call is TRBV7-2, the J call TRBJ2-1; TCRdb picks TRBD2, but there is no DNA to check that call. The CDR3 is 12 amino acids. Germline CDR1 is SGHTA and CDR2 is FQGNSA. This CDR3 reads CASSVEGRRQFF.

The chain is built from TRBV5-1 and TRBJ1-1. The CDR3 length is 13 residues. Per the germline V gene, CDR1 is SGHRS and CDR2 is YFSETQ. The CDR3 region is CASSGTDNTEAFF. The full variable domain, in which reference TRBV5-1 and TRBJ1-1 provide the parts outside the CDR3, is KAGVTQTPRYLIKTRGQQVTLSCSPISGHRSVSWYQQTPGQGLQFLFEYFSETQRNKGNFPGRFSGRQFSNSRSEMNVSTLELGDSALYLCASSGTDNTEAFFGQGTRLTVV.

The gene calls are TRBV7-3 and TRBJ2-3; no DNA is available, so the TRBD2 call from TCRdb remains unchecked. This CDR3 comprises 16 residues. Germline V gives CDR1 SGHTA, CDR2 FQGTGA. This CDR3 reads CASSLGLAESTDTQYF.

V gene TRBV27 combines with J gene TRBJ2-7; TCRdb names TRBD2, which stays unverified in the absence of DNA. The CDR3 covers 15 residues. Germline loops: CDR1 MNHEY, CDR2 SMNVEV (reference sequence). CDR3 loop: CASSRSGRNVYEQYF.

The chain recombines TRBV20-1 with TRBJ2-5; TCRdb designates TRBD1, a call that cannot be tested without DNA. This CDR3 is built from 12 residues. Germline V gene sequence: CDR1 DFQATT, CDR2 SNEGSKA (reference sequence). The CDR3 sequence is CSAVRGQKTQYF.

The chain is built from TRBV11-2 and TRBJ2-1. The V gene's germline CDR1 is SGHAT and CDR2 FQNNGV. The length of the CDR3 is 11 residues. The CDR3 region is CASRQIREQFF.

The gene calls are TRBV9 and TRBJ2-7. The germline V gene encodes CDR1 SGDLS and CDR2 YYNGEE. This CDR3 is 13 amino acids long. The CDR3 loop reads CASSVGGPYEQYF.

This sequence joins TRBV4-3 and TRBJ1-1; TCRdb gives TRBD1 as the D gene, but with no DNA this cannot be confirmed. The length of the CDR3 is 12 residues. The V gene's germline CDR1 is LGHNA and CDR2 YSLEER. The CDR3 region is CASRHDRERAFF.

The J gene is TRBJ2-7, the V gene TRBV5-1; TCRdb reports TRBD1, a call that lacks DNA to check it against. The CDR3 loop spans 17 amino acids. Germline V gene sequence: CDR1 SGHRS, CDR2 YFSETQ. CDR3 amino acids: CASSLGVGGLSTYEQYF. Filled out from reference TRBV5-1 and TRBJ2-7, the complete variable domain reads KAGVTQTPRYLIKTRGQQVTLSCSPISGHRSVSWYQQTPGQGLQFLFEYFSETQRNKGNFPGRFSGRQFSNSRSEMNVSTLELGDSALYLCASSLGVGGLSTYEQYFGPGTRLTVT.

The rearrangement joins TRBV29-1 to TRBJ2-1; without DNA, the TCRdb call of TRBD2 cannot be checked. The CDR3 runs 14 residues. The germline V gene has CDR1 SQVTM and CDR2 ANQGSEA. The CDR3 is CSVSWPLVRNEQFF.

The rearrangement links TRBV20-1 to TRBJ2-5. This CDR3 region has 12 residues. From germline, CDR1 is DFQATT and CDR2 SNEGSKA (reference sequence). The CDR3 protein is CSARDLQATQYF.